The entry below describes one T cell receptor beta chain. Its antigen is not known. The PCR was carried out with 60 Vbeta primers and 13 Jbeta primers. Generated by immunoSEQ multiplex PCR, the TCRdb table keeps only in-frame clones and is missing some. The sample yields 140,000 to 150,000 clones, more than 7.5% seen once. The sample belongs to a study of cytomegalovirus exposure and HLA in healthy donors. Germline CDR1 reads KGHSH; CDR2 reads LQKENI. The CDR3 sequence is 19 residues long. The V gene end was trimmed by 5 bases and the J gene end by 1 base; junction bases not matched to a gene: 15. Study-wide results and limits: Within the data, a cluster of highly shared sequence variants was likely a sequencing artifact.

The sequence was collected from a man aged 45-65 years in good health and CMV-seronegative. The specimen was PBMCs. The chain combines TRBV18 with TRBJ2-7; 12 bases align to TRBD1. The CDR3 DNA reads TGTGCCAGCTCATCCTCCGGGACAGGGGGCATAGGACGGTCCTACGAGCAGTACTTC. Translation gives CASSSSGTGGIGRSYEQYF.